The 14 T cell receptor beta chains reported below all come from one sample, sequenced in a study of blood T cell repertoires in COVID-19 (TCRdb year 2020). The receptor library was made with the immunoSEQ multiplex PCR assay. This is the immuneACCESS table as TCRdb keeps it, with only in-frame sequences that have V and J called. A part of the clones is gone; compared with another copy, unresolved V genes explain less than half, and the rest is unexplained. Recorded for this sample are about 98,000 clones; 80% to 95% of them occurred a single time. 1.9% of the sample goes to the ten largest clones. The sample consisted of peripheral blood. All receptors derive from a woman aged 45-65 years with COVID-19, enrolled during active disease.

This chain links TRBV5-6 with TRBJ2-7; D unresolved. This CDR3 is built from 13 residues. The V end lost 0 bases, the J end lost 0 bases, and 4 bases lay between the germline ends. Germline V gives CDR1 SGHDT, CDR2 YYEEEE. DNA of the CDR3: TGTGCCAGCAGCTTGGGACACTCCTACGAGCAGTACGTC. Its protein is CASSLGHSYEQYV.

J is TRBJ2-7 and V is TRBV19, with D tentatively TRBD1 (6 bases). The germline V gene encodes CDR1 LNHDA and CDR2 SQIVND (reference sequence). Trimming cost V 6 bases and J 0 bases, with 9 bases left between them. The CDR3 totals 13 residues. CDR3 amino acids: CASSPGHSYEQYF. In DNA form, the CDR3 reads TGTGCCAGTAGCCCGGGACACTCCTACGAGCAGTACTTC.

J is TRBJ1-6 and V is TRBV4-1, with no clear D. CDR1 and CDR2 from the germline V gene are MGHRA and YSYEKL. V shed 8 bases and J shed 3 bases, with 11 bases lying between them. The length of the CDR3 is 14 residues. DNA for the CDR3: TGCGCCAGCTCTAAAAGACACTATAATTCACCCCTCCACTTT. It specifies CASSKRHYNSPLHF.

This rearrangement joins TRBV11-2 to TRBJ1-1; tentatively, D is TRBD1 (6 bases). Germline CDR1 is SGHAT and CDR2 is FQNNGV. The CDR3 extends over 12 amino acids. The V end was cut by 3 bases, the J end by 11 bases, with 13 bases between. This CDR3 reads CASSFTGNKAFF. The CDR3 DNA sequence: TGTGCCAGCAGCTTTACAGGGAATAAGGCTTTCTTT.

The chain carries TRBV19 and TRBJ1-6; D unclear. The germline V gene encodes CDR1 LNHDA and CDR2 SQIVND (reference sequence). The CDR3 has 15 residues. The V end lost 6 bases, the J end lost 7 bases, and 16 bases lay between the germline ends. The CDR3 spells CASRIRVNPNSPLHF. The CDR3 nucleotides read TGTGCCAGTAGGATCCGGGTTAACCCGAATTCACCCCTCCACTTT.

The chain couples TRBV7-8 to TRBJ1-3; D ambiguous. The CDR3 is 13 residues long. Germline CDR1 SGHVS, CDR2 FQNEAQ. V gave up 2 bases and J gave up 6 bases, with 8 bases separating them. The CDR3 bases are TGTGCCAGCAGCTTATACGGGGAAAACACCATATATTTT. Its protein is CASSLYGENTIYF.

The chain employs TRBV19 and TRBJ1-1, with D perhaps TRBD1 (6 bases). V was shortened by 1 base and J by 1 base, with 10 bases between the two germline ends. Germline CDR1 is LNHDA and CDR2 is SQIVND (reference sequence). The CDR3 has 15 residues. In DNA form, the CDR3 reads TGTGCCAGTAGTATAGGGGGGCGAGGGAACACTGAAGCTTTCTTT. It is translated as CASSIGGRGNTEAFF.

The chain joins TRBV19 to TRBJ2-3; 8 positions agree with TRBD2. J was trimmed by 0 bases and V by 2 bases; bases with no gene match: 13. CDR1 is LNHDA, CDR2 SQIVND, per germline (reference sequence). The CDR3 spans 19 residues. The CDR3 region is CASSISGTSGASSTDTQYF. In DNA form, the CDR3 reads TGTGCCAGTAGTATAAGTGGTACTAGCGGTGCTTCTAGCACAGATACGCAGTATTTT.

V and J are TRBV10-3 and TRBJ2-1; perhaps TRBD1 as D (6 bases). Germline assignment: CDR1 ENHRY and CDR2 SYGVKD. The V and J ends lost 8 bases and 8 bases respectively, with 22 bases between them. This CDR3 is 15 amino acids long. CDR3 sequence: CAIGLYDRPGHEQFF. The CDR3 nucleotides are TGTGCCATCGGACTGTACGACAGGCCAGGCCATGAGCAGTTCTTC.

The chain joins TRBV5-1 to TRBJ1-2, with 10 bases that match TRBD1. CDR1 is SGHRS and CDR2 is YFSETQ in the germline V gene. The CDR3 is 18 amino acids. V lost 4 bases and J lost 1; bases outside the gene matches: 13. The CDR3 DNA sequence: TGCGCCAGCAGCAGGAACCGGGACAGGGGACCTCTTAACTATGGCTACACCTTC. Residues: CASSRNRDRGPLNYGYTF. Full variable domain (remainder filled in from reference TRBV5-1 and TRBJ1-2): KAGVTQTPRYLIKTRGQQVTLSCSPISGHRSVSWYQQTPGQGLQFLFEYFSETQRNKGNFPGRFSGRQFSNSRSEMNVSTLELGDSALYLCASSRNRDRGPLNYGYTFGSGTRLTVV.

The chain couples TRBV5-4 to TRBJ2-7, with unresolved D. The CDR3 has 15 amino acids. From germline, CDR1 is SGHNT and CDR2 YYREEE (reference sequence). V lost 5 bases and J 6 bases, leaving 21 bases between the germline ends. CDR3 DNA: TGTGCCAGCAGTGTAATAGGATCACGACTGGTCGAGCAGTACTTC. Protein sequence: CASSVIGSRLVEQYF.

The chain uses TRBV6-2 or TRBV6-3 and TRBJ1-5, with a weak D call TRBD1 (6 bases). The germline gives CDR1 MNHEY, CDR2 SVGEGT. This CDR3 has 16 residues. Trimming stripped 1 base from V and 1 base from J, with 11 bases between. DNA for the CDR3: TGTGCCAGCAGTTACTGGGGAGGGGGGAGCAATCAGCCCCAGCATTTT. Protein: CASSYWGGGSNQPQHF.

V usage is TRBV27 and J usage is TRBJ1-1; D gene ambiguous. V dropped 3 bases and J dropped 5 bases, with 13 bases sitting between them. Germline V CDR1 and CDR2: MNHEY, SMNVEV (reference sequence). The CDR3 consists of 14 residues. The CDR3 sequence is CASSFGSSETEAFF. For the CDR3, the DNA is TGTGCCAGCAGTTTTGGCAGTTCGGAGACTGAAGCTTTCTTT.

The chain links TRBV29-1 to TRBJ1-1, with TRBD1 as a possible D gene (5 bases). Germline V gene lookup returns CDR1 SQVTM and CDR2 ANQGSEA. CDR3 length: 12 amino acids. The V gene lost 3 bases and the J gene lost 11 bases, with 16 bases spanning the gap. CDR3 amino acids: CSVEPGQGEAFF. The CDR3, as DNA: TGCAGCGTTGAGCCCGGACAAGGAGAGGCTTTCTTT.